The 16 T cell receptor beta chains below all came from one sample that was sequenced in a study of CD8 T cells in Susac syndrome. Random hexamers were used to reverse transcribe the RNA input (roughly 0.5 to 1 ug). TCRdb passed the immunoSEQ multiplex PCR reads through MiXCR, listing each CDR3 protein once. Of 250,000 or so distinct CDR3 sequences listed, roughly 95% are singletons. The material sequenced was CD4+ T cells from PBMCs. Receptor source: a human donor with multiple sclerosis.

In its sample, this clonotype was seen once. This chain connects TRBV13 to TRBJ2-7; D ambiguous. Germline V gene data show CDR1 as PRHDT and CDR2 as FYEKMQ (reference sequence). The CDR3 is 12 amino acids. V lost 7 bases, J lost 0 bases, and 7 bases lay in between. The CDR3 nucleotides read TGTGCCAGCAAGAAGGGCTCCTACGAGCAGTACTTC. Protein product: CASKKGSYEQYF.

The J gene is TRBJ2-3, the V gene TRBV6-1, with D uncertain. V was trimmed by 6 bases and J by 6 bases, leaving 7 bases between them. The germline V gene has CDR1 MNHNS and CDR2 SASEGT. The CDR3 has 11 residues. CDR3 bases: TGTGCCAGCAGCGAACGGGATACGCAGTATTTT. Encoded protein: CASSERDTQYF.

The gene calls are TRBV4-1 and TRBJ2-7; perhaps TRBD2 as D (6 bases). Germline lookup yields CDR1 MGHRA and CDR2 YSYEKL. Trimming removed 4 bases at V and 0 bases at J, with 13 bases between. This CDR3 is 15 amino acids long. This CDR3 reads CASSPREVASYEQYF. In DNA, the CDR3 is TGCGCCAGCAGCCCGAGGGAGGTGGCCTCCTACGAGCAGTACTTC.

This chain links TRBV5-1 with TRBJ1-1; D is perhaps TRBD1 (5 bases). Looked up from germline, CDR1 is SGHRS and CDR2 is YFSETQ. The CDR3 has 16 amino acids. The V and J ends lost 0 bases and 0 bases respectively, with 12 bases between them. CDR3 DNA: TGCGCCAGCAGCTTGGAAGGGCAGGGTATGAACACTGAAGCTTTCTTT. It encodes CASSLEGQGMNTEAFF.

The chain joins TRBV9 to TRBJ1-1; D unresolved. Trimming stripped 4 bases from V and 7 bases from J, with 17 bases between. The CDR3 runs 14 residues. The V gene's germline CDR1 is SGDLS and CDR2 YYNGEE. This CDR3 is CASSYGRASGEAFF. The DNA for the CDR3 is TGTGCCAGCAGCTACGGGAGGGCGAGTGGTGAAGCTTTCTTT.

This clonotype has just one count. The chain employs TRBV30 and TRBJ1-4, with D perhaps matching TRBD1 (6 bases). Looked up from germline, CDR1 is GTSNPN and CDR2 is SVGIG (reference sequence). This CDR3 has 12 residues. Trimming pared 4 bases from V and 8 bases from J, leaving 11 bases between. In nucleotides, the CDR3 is TGTGCCTGGACGGGGGGACACGAAAAACTGTTTTTT. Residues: CAWTGGHEKLFF.

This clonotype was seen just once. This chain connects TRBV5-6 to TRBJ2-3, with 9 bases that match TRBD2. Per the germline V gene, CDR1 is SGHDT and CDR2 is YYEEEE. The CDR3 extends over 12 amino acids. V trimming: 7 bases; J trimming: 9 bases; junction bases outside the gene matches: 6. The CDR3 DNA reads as TGTGCCAGCCGCGGGGGGGCAGTCACGCAGTATTTT. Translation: CASRGGAVTQYF. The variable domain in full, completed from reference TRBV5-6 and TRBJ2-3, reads DAGVTQSPTHLIKTRGQQVTLRCSPKSGHDTVSWYQQALGQGPQFIFQYYEEEERQRGNFPDRFSGHQFPNYSSELNVNALLLGDSALYLCASRGGAVTQYFGPGTRLTVL.

The CDR3 loop is CASSQVLLAPYEQYF. DNA for the CDR3: TGCGCCAGCAGCCAAGTTTTACTGGCGCCCTACGAGCAGTACTTC. The chain combines TRBV4-1 with TRBJ2-7; D is unresolved. CDR3 size: 15 residues. V was clipped by 1 base and J by 2 bases, with 12 bases between them. Germline-derived CDR1 and CDR2 are MGHRA and YSYEKL.

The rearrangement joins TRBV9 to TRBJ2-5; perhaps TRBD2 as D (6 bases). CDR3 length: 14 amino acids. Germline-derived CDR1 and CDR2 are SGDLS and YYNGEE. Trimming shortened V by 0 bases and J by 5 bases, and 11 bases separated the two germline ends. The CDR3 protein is CASSVDLAQETQYF. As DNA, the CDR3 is TGTGCCAGCAGCGTAGACCTAGCGCAGGAGACCCAGTACTTC.

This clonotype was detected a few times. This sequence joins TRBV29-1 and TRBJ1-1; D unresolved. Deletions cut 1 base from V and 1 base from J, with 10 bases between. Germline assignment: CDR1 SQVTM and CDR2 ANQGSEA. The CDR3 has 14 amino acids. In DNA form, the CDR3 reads TGCAGCGTTGAAGGGGGTCGGCCGAACACTGAAGCTTTCTTT. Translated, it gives CSVEGGRPNTEAFF.

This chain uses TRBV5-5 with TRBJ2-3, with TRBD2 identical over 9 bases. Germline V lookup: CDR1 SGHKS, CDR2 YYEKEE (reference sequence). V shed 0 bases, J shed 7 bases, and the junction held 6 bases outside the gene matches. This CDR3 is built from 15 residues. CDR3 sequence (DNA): TGTGCCAGCAGCTTGGGTAGCGGGGGAAGGAATACGCAGTATTTT. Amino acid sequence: CASSLGSGGRNTQYF.

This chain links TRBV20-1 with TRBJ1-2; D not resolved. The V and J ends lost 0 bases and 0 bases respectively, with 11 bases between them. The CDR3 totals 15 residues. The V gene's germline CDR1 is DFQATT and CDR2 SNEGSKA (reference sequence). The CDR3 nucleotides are TGCAGTGCTAGAGATCGGGCAGATACTAACTATGGCTACACCTTC. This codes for CSARDRADTNYGYTF.

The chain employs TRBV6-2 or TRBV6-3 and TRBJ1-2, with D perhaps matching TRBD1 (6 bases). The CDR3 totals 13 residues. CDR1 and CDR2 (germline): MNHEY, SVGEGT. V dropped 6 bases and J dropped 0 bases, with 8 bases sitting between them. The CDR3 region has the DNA TGTGCCAGCAGGGACAGCGCTAACTATGGCTACACCTTC. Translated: CASRDSANYGYTF.

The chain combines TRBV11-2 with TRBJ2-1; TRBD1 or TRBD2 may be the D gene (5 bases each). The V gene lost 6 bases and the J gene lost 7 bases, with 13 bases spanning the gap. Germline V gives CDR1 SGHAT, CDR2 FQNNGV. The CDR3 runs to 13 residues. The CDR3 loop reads CASRPGTENEQFF. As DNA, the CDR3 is TGTGCCAGCAGGCCTGGGACGGAAAATGAGCAGTTCTTC.

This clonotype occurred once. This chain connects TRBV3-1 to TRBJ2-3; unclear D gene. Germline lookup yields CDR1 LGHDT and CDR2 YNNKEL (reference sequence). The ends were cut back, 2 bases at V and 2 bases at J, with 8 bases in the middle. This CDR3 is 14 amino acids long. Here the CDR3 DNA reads TGTGCCAGCAGCCAACAGGCAACCACAGATACGCAGTATTTT. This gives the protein CASSQQATTDTQYF.

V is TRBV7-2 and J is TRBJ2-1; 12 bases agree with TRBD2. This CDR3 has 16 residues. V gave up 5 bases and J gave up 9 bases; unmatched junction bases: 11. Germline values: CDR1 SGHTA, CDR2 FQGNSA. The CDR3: CASSARGLAGGPEQFF. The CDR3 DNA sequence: TGTGCCAGCAGCGCAAGAGGGCTAGCGGGAGGGCCTGAGCAGTTCTTC.